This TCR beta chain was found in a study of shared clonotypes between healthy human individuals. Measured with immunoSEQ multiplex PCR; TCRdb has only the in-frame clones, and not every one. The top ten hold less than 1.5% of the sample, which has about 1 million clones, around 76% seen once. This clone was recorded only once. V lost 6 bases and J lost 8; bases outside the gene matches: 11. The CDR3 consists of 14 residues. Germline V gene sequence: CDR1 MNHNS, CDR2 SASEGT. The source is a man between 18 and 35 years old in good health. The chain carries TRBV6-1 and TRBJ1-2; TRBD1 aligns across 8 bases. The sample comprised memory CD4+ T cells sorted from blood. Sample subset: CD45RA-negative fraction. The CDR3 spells CASSGQTGDGGYTF. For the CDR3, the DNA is TGTGCCAGCAGCGGACAGACAGGGGACGGCGGCTACACCTTC.